This T cell receptor (beta chain) was captured in a study of cytomegalovirus exposure and HLA in healthy donors. General observations from the study: The HLA-A and HLA-B alleles of most subjects were reportedly predicted accurately from TCR beta sequences. The study flagged around 160 TCR beta chains as cytomegalovirus-associated.

In the PCR, 60 Vbeta and 13 Jbeta primers were used. Repertoires were generated with immunoSEQ multiplex PCR, while TCRdb's copy carries only in-frame clones and drops some. Its clone listing holds about 210,000 clones. Trimming took 3 bases from V and 3 from J, leaving 21 bases between them. CDR3 length: 17 amino acids. Germline-derived CDR1 and CDR2 are MDHEN and SYDVKM. Concerning this clone: The antigen is unknown.

The clonotype was recovered from a woman aged 25 to 39 in good health and CMV-seropositive. The chain is built from TRBV28 and TRBJ2-7, with a possible D match to TRBD1 (6 bases). Sequenced material: PBMCs. The chain's CDR3 is CASSFLTRGTPVYEQYF. Written as DNA, the CDR3 is TGTGCCAGCAGTTTTTTAACTAGGGGGACACCCGTCTACGAGCAGTACTTC.